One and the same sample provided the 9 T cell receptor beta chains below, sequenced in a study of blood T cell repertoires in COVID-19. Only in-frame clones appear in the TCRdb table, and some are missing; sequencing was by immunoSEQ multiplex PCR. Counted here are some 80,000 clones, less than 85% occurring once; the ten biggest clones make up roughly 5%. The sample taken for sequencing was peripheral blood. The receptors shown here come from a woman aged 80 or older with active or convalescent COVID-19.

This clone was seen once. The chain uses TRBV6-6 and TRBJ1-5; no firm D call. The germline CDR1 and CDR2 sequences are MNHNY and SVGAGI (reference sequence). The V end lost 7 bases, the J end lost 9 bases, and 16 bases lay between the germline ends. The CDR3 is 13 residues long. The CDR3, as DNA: TGTGCCAGCACCGGGAACGCGCGGCGGCCCCAGCATTTT. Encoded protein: CASTGNARRPQHF.

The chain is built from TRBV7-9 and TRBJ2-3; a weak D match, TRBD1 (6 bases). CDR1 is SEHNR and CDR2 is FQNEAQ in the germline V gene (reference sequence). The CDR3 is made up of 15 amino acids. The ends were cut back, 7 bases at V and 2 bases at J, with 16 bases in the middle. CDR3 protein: CASTQVQGFTDTQYF. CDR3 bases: TGTGCCAGCACCCAGGTACAGGGTTTCACAGATACGCAGTATTTT. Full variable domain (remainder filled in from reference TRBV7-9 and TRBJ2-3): DTGVSQNPRHKITKRGQNVTFRCDPISEHNRLYWYRQTLGQGPEFLTYFQNEAQLEKSRLLSDRFSAERPKGSFSTLEIQRTEQGDSAMYLCASTQVQGFTDTQYFGPGTRLTVL.

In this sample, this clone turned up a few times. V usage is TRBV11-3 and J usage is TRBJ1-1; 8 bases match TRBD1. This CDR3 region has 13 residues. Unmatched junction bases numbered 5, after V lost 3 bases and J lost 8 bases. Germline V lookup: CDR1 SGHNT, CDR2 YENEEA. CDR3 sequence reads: CASSLGGDREAFF. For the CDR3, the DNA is TGTGCCAGCAGCTTGGGCGGGGACAGGGAAGCTTTCTTT.

DNA for the CDR3: TGTGCCAGCAGCCAAGTTCCGTTGCGTTTCCATGGCTACACCTTC. Protein: CASSQVPLRFHGYTF. This chain connects TRBV3-1 (or the pseudogene TRBV3-2) to TRBJ1-2; unclear D gene. Germline V lookup: CDR1 LGHDT, CDR2 YNNKEL (reference sequence). Trimming removed 1 base at V and 6 bases at J, with 15 bases between. The CDR3 consists of 15 residues.

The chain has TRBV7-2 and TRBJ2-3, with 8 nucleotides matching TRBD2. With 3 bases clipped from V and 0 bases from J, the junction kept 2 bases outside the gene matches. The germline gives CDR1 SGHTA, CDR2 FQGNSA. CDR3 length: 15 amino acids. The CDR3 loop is CASSLTGGSTDTQYF. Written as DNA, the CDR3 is TGTGCCAGCAGCTTGACGGGGGGGAGCACAGATACGCAGTATTTT. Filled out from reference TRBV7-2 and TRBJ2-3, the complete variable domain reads GAGVSQSPSNKVTEKGKDVELRCDPISGHTALYWYRQSLGQGLEFLIYFQGNSAPDKSGLPSDRFSAERTGGSVSTLTIQRTQQEDSAVYLCASSLTGGSTDTQYFGPGTRLTVL.

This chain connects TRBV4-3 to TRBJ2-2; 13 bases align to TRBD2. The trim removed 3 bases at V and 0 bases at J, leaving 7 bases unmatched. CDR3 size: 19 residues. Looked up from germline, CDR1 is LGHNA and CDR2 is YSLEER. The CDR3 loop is CASSHTRLAGGSNTGELFF. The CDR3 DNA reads TGCGCCAGCAGCCACACTCGACTAGCGGGGGGATCGAACACCGGGGAGCTGTTTTTT.

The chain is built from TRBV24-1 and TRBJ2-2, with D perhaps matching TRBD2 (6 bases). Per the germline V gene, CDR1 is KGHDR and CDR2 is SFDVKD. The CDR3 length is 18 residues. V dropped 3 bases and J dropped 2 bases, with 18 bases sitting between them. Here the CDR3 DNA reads TGTGCCACCAGTGATCCCGGGGGTAGCGCGGGAAACACCGGGGAGCTGTTTTTT. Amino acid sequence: CATSDPGGSAGNTGELFF.

CDR3 sequence: CAISDREGAYEQYF. The DNA of the CDR3 is TGTGCCATCAGTGACAGGGAAGGGGCCTACGAGCAGTACTTC. The chain employs TRBV10-3 and TRBJ2-7; D perhaps matches TRBD1 (5 bases). CDR1 ENHRY and CDR2 SYGVKD come from the germline V gene. Trimming pared 3 bases from V and 2 bases from J, leaving 11 bases between. The CDR3 length is 14 residues.

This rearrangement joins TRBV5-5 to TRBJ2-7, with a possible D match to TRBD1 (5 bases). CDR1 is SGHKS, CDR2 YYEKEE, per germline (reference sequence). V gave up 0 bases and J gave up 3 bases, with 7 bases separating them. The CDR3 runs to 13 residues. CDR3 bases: TGTGCCAGCAGCTTGGGACAGATCTACGAGCAGTACTTC. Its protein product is CASSLGQIYEQYF.